A selection of T cell receptor beta chains follows, all from one sample in a study of identical twins. TCRdb independently ran MiXCR on the 5' RACE reads; one entry per CDR3 protein. The sample holds 650,000 to 800,000 distinct CDR3 sequences; 8% to 9% are singletons and the top ten take roughly 0.9%. In addition, the sample was reused for a study of yellow fever vaccine responses in identical twins.

The sample was PBMCs. The receptor source for this set is a woman in her late teens or twenties in good health. CDR3s include the opening cysteine and the closing phenylalanine or tryptophan. Fields, in order: clone size, D gene, J gene, V gene, CDR3 protein, CDR3 DNA. A D gene is named only where the DNA matches it firmly. The listing skips clone size in some rows; elsewhere it reads once, few, many or a size class.

size: few; D: .; J: TRBJ2-3; V: TRBV2; CDR3: CASNSGLRGTDTQYF; DNA: TGTGCCAGCAACTCGGGACTCCGGGGGACAGATACGCAGTATTTT
size: .; D: .; J: TRBJ1-2; V: TRBV12-3/TRBV12-4; CDR3: CASDDSLGGYTF; DNA: TGTGCCAGCGATGACAGCCTCGGCGGCTACACCTTC
size: .; D: TRBD2; J: TRBJ2-3; V: TRBV2; CDR3: CASSEVRASGSTDTQYF; DNA: TGTGCCAGCAGTGAAGTACGGGCTAGCGGAAGCACAGATACGCAGTATTTT
size: many; D: TRBD1; J: TRBJ1-5; V: TRBV11-1; CDR3: CASSFETGRIIGGNQPQHF; DNA: TGTGCCAGCAGCTTTGAGACAGGGAGAATAATAGGTGGCAATCAGCCCCAGCATTTT
size: many; D: .; J: TRBJ2-6; V: TRBV7-3; CDR3: CASSFGNSGANVLTF; DNA: TGTGCCAGCAGCTTTGGGAACTCTGGGGCCAACGTCCTGACTTTC
size: .; D: .; J: TRBJ2-7; V: TRBV7-2; CDR3: CASSMDGATYEQYF; DNA: TGTGCCAGCAGCATGGACGGAGCCACCTACGAGCAGTACTTC
size: .; D: TRBD1; J: TRBJ2-3; V: TRBV5-5; CDR3: CASSLEGTGTDTQYF; DNA: TGTGCCAGCAGCTTGGAAGGGACAGGGACAGATACGCAGTATTTT
size: few; D: TRBD1; J: TRBJ2-1; V: TRBV13; CDR3: CASSSTKGQGAYNEQFF; DNA: TGTGCCAGCAGCTCCACGAAAGGACAGGGGGCCTACAATGAGCAGTTCTTC
size: .; D: .; J: TRBJ1-5; V: TRBV12-3/TRBV12-4; CDR3: CASSSGKNQPQHF; DNA: TGTGCCAGTTCCAGCGGAAAGAATCAGCCCCAGCATTTT
size: .; D: TRBD2; J: TRBJ2-5; V: TRBV7-3; CDR3: CASSLRAGGLETQYF; DNA: TGTGCCAGCAGCTTAAGGGCGGGGGGGCTAGAGACCCAGTACTTC
size: .; D: .; J: TRBJ2-1; V: TRBV19; CDR3: CASQAGGSYNEQFF; DNA: TGTGCCTCCCAGGCTGGGGGTTCCTACAATGAGCAGTTCTTC
size: few; D: .; J: TRBJ2-7; V: TRBV10-3; CDR3: CAISETNTSPHF; DNA: TGTGCCATCAGTGAGACCAATACCTCCCCACACTTC
size: .; D: .; J: TRBJ2-1; V: TRBV5-6; CDR3: CASSLAGTIPYNEQFF; DNA: TGTGCCAGCAGCTTGGCCGGGACAATCCCCTACAATGAGCAGTTCTTC
size: few; D: TRBD2; J: TRBJ2-5; V: TRBV5-1; CDR3: CASSDLAGGPKETQYF; DNA: TGCGCCAGCAGCGACCTAGCGGGGGGACCAAAAGAGACCCAGTACTTC
size: .; D: .; J: TRBJ2-7; V: TRBV5-6; CDR3: CASSAGGRVHYEQYF; DNA: TGTGCCAGCAGCGCTGGGGGCAGGGTACACTACGAGCAGTACTTC
size: .; D: .; J: TRBJ2-1; V: TRBV20-1; CDR3: CSALLDREVGNEQFF; DNA: TGCAGTGCTTTACTAGACAGGGAGGTGGGCAATGAGCAGTTCTTC
size: .; D: .; J: TRBJ2-3; V: TRBV9; CDR3: CACSQITQRDRTDTQYF; DNA: TGTGCCTGCAGCCAGATAACCCAGAGGGATCGCACAGATACGCAGTATTTT
size: many; D: .; J: TRBJ1-1; V: TRBV12-3/TRBV12-4; CDR3: CASRFRVAGTAFF; DNA: TGTGCCAGCAGGTTCAGGGTCGCGGGGACGGCTTTCTTT
size: few; D: .; J: TRBJ1-1; V: TRBV3-1; CDR3: CASSLSLPAAEAFF; DNA: TGTGCCAGCAGCTTATCTCTGCCCGCAGCTGAAGCTTTCTTT
size: few; D: TRBD2; J: TRBJ2-1; V: TRBV11-2; CDR3: CASSFAAGGQYNEQFF; DNA: TGTGCCAGCAGCTTCGCAGCGGGGGGGCAGTACAATGAGCAGTTCTTC
size: .; D: TRBD2; J: TRBJ2-1; V: TRBV11-2; CDR3: CASSLGLGGLEQFF; DNA: TGTGCCAGCAGCTTAGGGCTCGGGGGGTTGGAGCAGTTCTTC
size: many; D: .; J: TRBJ2-7; V: TRBV3-1; CDR3: CASSQEGYEQYF; DNA: TGCGCCAGCAGCCAAGAGGGCTACGAGCAGTACTTC
size: .; D: .; J: TRBJ1-5; V: TRBV24-1; CDR3: CATSEGVRQPQHF; DNA: TGTGCCACCAGTGAAGGGGTTCGGCAGCCCCAGCATTTT
size: .; D: TRBD2; J: TRBJ2-2; V: TRBV28; CDR3: CAGSGGDNTGELFF; DNA: TGTGCCGGGAGCGGGGGGGACAACACCGGGGAGCTGTTTTTT
size: few; D: TRBD1; J: TRBJ2-7; V: TRBV20-1; CDR3: CSAREPGQTLYEQYF; DNA: TGCAGTGCTAGAGAACCGGGACAGACCCTATACGAGCAGTACTTC
size: few; D: .; J: TRBJ1-6; V: TRBV3-1; CDR3: CATRGALKSPLHF; DNA: TGTGCCACTCGGGGGGCGCTTAAATCACCCCTCCACTTT
size: many; D: .; J: TRBJ2-7; V: TRBV9; CDR3: CASSVGRTSEQYF; DNA: TGTGCCAGCAGCGTAGGACGGACCAGCGAGCAGTACTTC
size: many; D: .; J: TRBJ2-3; V: TRBV27; CDR3: CASSLESQGNTDTQYF; DNA: TGTGCCAGCAGTTTAGAATCGCAGGGTAACACAGATACGCAGTATTTT